This T cell receptor beta chain is from a study of control samples from healthy donors and cancer patients. Only in-frame clones appear in the TCRdb table, and some are missing; sequencing was by immunoSEQ multiplex PCR. This sample has 200,000 to 250,000 clones; around 94% occur once, and the top ten carry approximately 1.5%. There are 15 residues in the CDR3. The germline V gene encodes CDR1 MGHDK and CDR2 SYGVNS. V lost 1 base and J lost 1; bases outside the gene matches: 2. The rearrangement links TRBV25-1 to TRBJ2-3; 7 bases align to TRBD1. Sequencing input: blood. The sequence derives from a middle-aged man in good health. DNA for the CDR3: TGTGCCAGCAGTGAATTGGGGACAGGCACAGATACGCAGTATTTT. It specifies CASSELGTGTDTQYF.